This entry lists 25 T cell receptor beta chains sequenced from one sample in a study of T cells in Graves' hyperthyroidism and ophthalmopathy. Researchers amplified the TCR beta CDR3 regions from RNA transcripts. HTBI primers were the set used in a first-round RT-PCR of the TCR CDR3. MiXCR, applied by TCRdb to the multiplex PCR reads, yields one record per CDR3 protein. The profile shows about 840,000 distinct CDR3 sequences, about 38% of them singletons. The sample consisted of blood. The source of these receptors is a man between 18 and 29 years old with Graves' hyperthyroidism.

The chain combines TRBV7-9 with TRBJ2-7; the match to TRBD1 covers 7 bases. Germline V lookup: CDR1 SEHNR, CDR2 FQNEAQ (reference sequence). Trimming took 9 bases from V and 0 from J; bases not matched to a gene: 8. The CDR3 is 14 amino acids. Here the CDR3 reads CASTLAGGSYEQYF. The CDR3 nucleotides read TGTGCCAGTACTCTAGCAGGGGGCTCCTACGAGCAGTACTTC.

This clonotype was observed at least ten times. The chain has TRBV7-9 and TRBJ1-4; 9 nucleotides agree with TRBD1. The CDR3 is 15 amino acids. J was trimmed by 7 bases and V by 6 bases; bases with no gene match: 9. CDR1 is SEHNR and CDR2 is FQNEAQ in the germline V gene (reference sequence). The DNA of the CDR3 is TGTGCCAGCAGGTTCGGGGGACAGGGAACTGAAAAACTGTTTTTT. The encoded protein is CASRFGGQGTEKLFF.

The chain joins TRBV20-1 to TRBJ1-2; 8 nucleotides align to TRBD1. Germline CDR1 is DFQATT and CDR2 is SNEGSKA (reference sequence). This CDR3 is 14 amino acids long. J lost 7 bases, V lost 5 bases, and 12 bases had no gene match. The CDR3 reads CSAVGTGGVFGYTF. The DNA for the CDR3 is TGCAGTGCTGTCGGGACAGGTGGTGTGTTTGGCTACACCTTC.

This clonotype was observed a single time. The J gene is TRBJ1-6, the V gene TRBV7-9; TRBD1 is a possible D gene (5 bases). CDR1 is SEHNR, CDR2 FQNEAQ, per germline (reference sequence). CDR3 length: 16 residues. V shed 5 bases and J shed 7 bases, with 18 bases lying between them. CDR3 region: CASSQETGAGNSPLHF. In nucleotides, the CDR3 is TGTGCCAGCAGCCAAGAAACAGGAGCGGGGAATTCACCCCTCCACTTT.

CDR3: CASSQSPAANTGELFF. The CDR3 DNA reads as TGTGCCAGCAGCCAATCCCCGGCGGCGAACACCGGGGAGCTGTTTTTT. The chain is built from TRBV16 and TRBJ2-2; D gene unclear. Germline CDR1 KGHSY, CDR2 FQNENV. The V and J ends lost 0 bases and 0 bases respectively, with 8 bases between them. The CDR3 is made up of 16 amino acids.

This clonotype was detected only a few times. The chain combines TRBV6-5 with TRBJ2-5; D uncertain. This CDR3 spans 14 amino acids. Germline V lookup: CDR1 MNHEY, CDR2 SVGAGI. V lost 2 bases, J lost 0 bases, and 7 bases lay in between. CDR3 in DNA: TGTGCCAGCAGTTACGATGGGTACCAAGAGACCCAGTACTTC. This gives the protein CASSYDGYQETQYF.

With respect to this clonotype: A much larger clone differs by one base, so this may be a read error. The chain joins TRBV15 to TRBJ2-7; possibly TRBD1 or TRBD2 for D (5 bases each). The length of the CDR3 is 13 residues. Trimming took 0 bases from V and 8 from J, leaving 11 bases between them. Germline loops: CDR1 LNHNV, CDR2 YYDKDF (reference sequence). The CDR3 reads CATSRDIGAKQYF. CDR3 in DNA: TGTGCCACCAGCAGAGATATCGGGGCCAAGCAGTACTTC.

This chain connects TRBV7-3 to TRBJ2-7; TRBD1 aligns across 7 bases. Germline CDR1 and CDR2: SGHTA and FQGTGA. This CDR3 spans 15 amino acids. After removal of 4 bases from V and 3 bases from J, the junction contained 9 bases not matched to a gene. The CDR3 loop is CASSSTTGLRYEQYF. The CDR3 nucleotides read TGTGCCAGCAGCTCTACGACAGGGCTCCGCTACGAGCAGTACTTC.

The chain joins TRBV19 to TRBJ2-5, with D possibly TRBD2 on 5 matching bases. The CDR3 is 17 amino acids. V lost 1 base, J lost 1 base, and 16 bases lay in between. The germline V gene encodes CDR1 LNHDA and CDR2 SQIVND (reference sequence). The CDR3 protein is CASSIGPSRRFQETQYF. In DNA form, the CDR3 reads TGTGCCAGTAGTATAGGCCCTAGCAGGAGATTCCAAGAGACCCAGTACTTC.

The chain couples TRBV7-9 to TRBJ1-1, with D possibly being TRBD1 (5 bases). The CDR3 consists of 16 residues. V was cut by 5 bases and J by 4 bases, with 20 bases left in between. The germline CDR1 and CDR2 sequences are SEHNR and FQNEAQ (reference sequence). The CDR3 sequence is CASSQGPEAQSTEAFF. The CDR3 DNA reads as TGTGCCAGCAGCCAGGGCCCGGAGGCCCAGAGCACTGAAGCTTTCTTT. Full variable domain (remainder filled in from reference TRBV7-9 and TRBJ1-1): DTGVSQNPRHKITKRGQNVTFRCDPISEHNRLYWYRQTLGQGPEFLTYFQNEAQLEKSRLLSDRFSAERPKGSFSTLEIQRTEQGDSAMYLCASSQGPEAQSTEAFFGQGTRLTVV.

The chain couples TRBV2 to TRBJ1-1; TRBD1 matches 8 bases. Germline CDR1 SNHLY, CDR2 FYNNEI. The V and J ends lost 6 bases and 5 bases, in that order; junction bases with no gene match: 5. CDR3 size: 13 residues. CDR3 in DNA: TGTGCCAGCAGGGTACGGGACAGGACTGAAGCTTTCTTT. As protein: CASRVRDRTEAFF.

This clonotype was picked up many times. The rearrangement uses TRBV24-1 and TRBJ2-2; D remains ambiguous. V lost 4 bases to trimming and J lost 4 bases, with 9 bases between them. CDR3 length equals 14 residues. Germline loops: CDR1 KGHDR, CDR2 SFDVKD. The CDR3 DNA sequence: TGTGCCACCAGTGACGACACCTCCACCGGGGAGCTGTTTTTT. Translated: CATSDDTSTGELFF.

This clonotype was seen at least ten times. The chain is built from TRBV10-3 and TRBJ2-5, with 7 bases that match TRBD1. Germline assignment: CDR1 ENHRY and CDR2 SYGVKD. There are 14 residues in the CDR3. The trim removed 4 bases at V and 7 bases at J, leaving 9 bases unmatched. The CDR3 region is CAISVDRVGWTQYF. The CDR3, as DNA: TGTGCCATCAGTGTCGACAGGGTAGGATGGACCCAGTACTTC.

This clonotype was seen ten or more times. The chain employs TRBV7-2 and TRBJ1-5; D gene uncertain. Germline V gene lookup returns CDR1 SGHTA and CDR2 FQGNSA. The CDR3 has 17 residues. V lost 1 base to trimming and J lost 6 bases, with 19 bases between them. The CDR3 here is CASSLVGWGAGSQPQHF. CDR3 DNA: TGTGCCAGCAGCTTAGTTGGCTGGGGAGCTGGTAGTCAGCCCCAGCATTTT.

This clonotype was observed a few times. The rearrangement links TRBV20-1 to TRBJ2-5; TRBD2 matches 7 bases. The end of the DNA aligns better with TRBJ2-7, so the J call may be wrong. This CDR3 is 14 amino acids long. Looked up from germline, CDR1 is DFQATT and CDR2 is SNEGSKA (reference sequence). CDR3: CSFISSGEWYEQYF. The CDR3, as DNA: TGCAGTTTTATCTCTAGCGGAGAATGGTACGAGCAGTACTTC.

The CDR3 is CAISEFVGGRLNTEAFF. DNA for the CDR3: TGTGCCATCAGTGAGTTTGTAGGGGGCCGCTTGAACACTGAAGCTTTCTTT. This sequence joins TRBV10-3 and TRBJ1-1; 7 bases line up with TRBD1. The CDR3 extends over 17 amino acids. Germline V CDR1 and CDR2: ENHRY, SYGVKD. The V gene end was trimmed by 1 base and the J gene end by 0 bases; junction bases not matched to a gene: 8.

This clonotype was counted many times. The chain combines TRBV10-3 with TRBJ2-7, with D perhaps assigned TRBD1 or TRBD2 (5 bases each). The CDR3 covers 15 residues. V gave up 3 bases and J gave up 0 bases, with 12 bases separating them. In germline, CDR1 is ENHRY, CDR2 SYGVKD. CDR3 DNA sequence: TGTGCCATCAGTGATCCGGGACGCCTCTCCTACGAGCAGTACTTC. This sequence encodes CAISDPGRLSYEQYF.

The chain couples TRBV10-3 to TRBJ1-1, with a weak D call TRBD1 (5 bases). In germline, CDR1 is ENHRY, CDR2 SYGVKD. The CDR3 consists of 13 residues. The V end lost 7 bases, the J end lost 1 base, and 10 bases lay between the germline ends. The CDR3 region is CAIIGVSNTEAFF. The CDR3 DNA sequence: TGTGCCATCATAGGGGTTTCGAACACTGAAGCTTTCTTT.

This chain joins TRBV29-1 and TRBJ1-2; a weak D match, TRBD1 (6 bases). The germline gives CDR1 SQVTM, CDR2 ANQGSEA. The V and J ends lost 3 bases and 5 bases respectively, with 16 bases between them. CDR3 length: 14 amino acids. CDR3: CSVEDGGPGYGYTF. CDR3 DNA sequence: TGCAGCGTTGAGGACGGGGGCCCTGGGTATGGCTACACCTTC.

The V call is TRBV29-1, the J call TRBJ2-3; 9 bases fit TRBD1. Trimming took 7 bases from V and 2 from J; bases not matched to a gene: 13. The CDR3 has 16 residues. Germline lookup yields CDR1 SQVTM and CDR2 ANQGSEA. The CDR3 sequence: CSAEGAQGASTDTQYF. The CDR3 DNA reads as TGCAGCGCCGAGGGGGCACAGGGGGCGTCCACAGATACGCAGTATTTT.

The chain recombines TRBV29-1 with TRBJ1-3; 7 bases map to TRBD1. Germline V gene sequence: CDR1 SQVTM, CDR2 ANQGSEA. There are 14 residues in the CDR3. V was clipped by 6 bases and J by 2 bases; unmatched bases: 7. CDR3 DNA sequence: TGCAGCGTGGATGACAGGGAAGCTGGAAACACCATATATTTT. This gives the protein CSVDDREAGNTIYF.

The chain joins TRBV6-6 to TRBJ1-6, with D tentatively TRBD1 (5 bases). This CDR3 region has 16 residues. Trimming cost V 5 bases and J 3 bases, with 14 bases left between them. The germline V gene encodes CDR1 MNHNY and CDR2 SVGAGI (reference sequence). The DNA for the CDR3 is TGTGCCAGCAGTGATATGGGGGGGAACTATAATTCACCCCTCCACTTT. This translates into CASSDMGGNYNSPLHF.

The chain uses TRBV12-3 or TRBV12-4 and TRBJ1-2, with D maybe TRBD1 (5 bases). CDR3 length equals 13 residues. V was trimmed by 1 base and J by 8 bases, leaving 11 bases between them. The CDR3 DNA reads as TGTGCCAGCAGTTTAGACGCAGGGAACGGCTACACCTTC. As protein: CASSLDAGNGYTF.

This clonotype has at least ten counts. The chain has TRBV10-3 and TRBJ1-5; D is possibly TRBD1 (6 bases). V was clipped by 3 bases and J by 3 bases, with 9 bases between them. The CDR3 sequence is 14 residues long. Per germline, CDR1 ENHRY and CDR2 SYGVKD. CDR3 loop: CAISETGSNQPQHF. The CDR3 coding sequence is TGTGCCATCAGTGAAACAGGGTCCAATCAGCCCCAGCATTTT.

This clonotype was counted only a few times. The chain links TRBV5-4 to TRBJ2-6; D unclear. Germline values: CDR1 SGHNT, CDR2 YYREEE (reference sequence). The CDR3 runs 15 residues. V gave up 4 bases and J gave up 0 bases, with 8 bases separating them. In DNA, the CDR3 is TGTGCCAGCAGCGCCGGGCGCTCTGGGGCCAACGTCCTGACTTTC. Its translation is CASSAGRSGANVLTF.